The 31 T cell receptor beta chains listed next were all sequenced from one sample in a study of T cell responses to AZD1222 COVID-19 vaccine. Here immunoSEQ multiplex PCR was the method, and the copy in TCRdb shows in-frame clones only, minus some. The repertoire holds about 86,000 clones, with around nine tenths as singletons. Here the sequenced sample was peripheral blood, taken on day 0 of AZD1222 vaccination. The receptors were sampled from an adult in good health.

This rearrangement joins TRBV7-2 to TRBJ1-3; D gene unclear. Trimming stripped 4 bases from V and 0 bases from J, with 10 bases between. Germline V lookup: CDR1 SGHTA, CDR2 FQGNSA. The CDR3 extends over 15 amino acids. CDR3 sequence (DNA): TGTGCCAGCAGCTACTCGGGAGTCTCTGGAAACACCATATATTTT. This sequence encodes CASSYSGVSGNTIYF. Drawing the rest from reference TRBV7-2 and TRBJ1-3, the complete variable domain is GAGVSQSPSNKVTEKGKDVELRCDPISGHTALYWYRQSLGQGLEFLIYFQGNSAPDKSGLPSDRFSAERTGGSVSTLTIQRTQQEDSAVYLCASSYSGVSGNTIYFGEGSWLTVV.

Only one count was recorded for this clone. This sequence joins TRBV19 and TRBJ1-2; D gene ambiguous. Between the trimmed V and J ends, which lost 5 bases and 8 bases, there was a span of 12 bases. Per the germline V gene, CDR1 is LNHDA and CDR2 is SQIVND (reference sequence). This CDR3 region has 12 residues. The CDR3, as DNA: TGTGCCAGTAGTCTCCCGCCTACAGGCTACACCTTC. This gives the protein CASSLPPTGYTF.

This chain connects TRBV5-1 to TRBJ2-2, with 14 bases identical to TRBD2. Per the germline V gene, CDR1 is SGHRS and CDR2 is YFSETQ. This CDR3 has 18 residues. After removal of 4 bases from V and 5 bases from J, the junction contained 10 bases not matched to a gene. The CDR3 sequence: CASSAGLAGASVTGELFF. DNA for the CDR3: TGCGCCAGCAGCGCGGGACTAGCGGGGGCCTCGGTTACCGGGGAGCTGTTTTTT.

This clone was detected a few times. CDR3 sequence reads: CASSPVGGRGTEAFF. The CDR3 DNA reads TGTGCCAGCAGTCCCGTGGGGGGGAGAGGCACTGAAGCTTTCTTT. V usage is TRBV6-5 and J usage is TRBJ1-1; D possibly corresponds to TRBD1 (5 bases). CDR3 length: 15 amino acids. The V and J ends lost 5 bases and 4 bases respectively, with 17 bases between them. Germline lookup yields CDR1 MNHEY and CDR2 SVGAGI.

Here the CDR3 DNA reads TGTGCCAGCAGTTTAGGGGGAGATACGCAGTATTTT. Amino acids: CASSLGGDTQYF. The rearrangement links TRBV12-3 or TRBV12-4 to TRBJ2-3; D gene ambiguous. V was trimmed by 1 base and J by 5 bases, leaving 4 bases between them. The CDR3 covers 12 residues.

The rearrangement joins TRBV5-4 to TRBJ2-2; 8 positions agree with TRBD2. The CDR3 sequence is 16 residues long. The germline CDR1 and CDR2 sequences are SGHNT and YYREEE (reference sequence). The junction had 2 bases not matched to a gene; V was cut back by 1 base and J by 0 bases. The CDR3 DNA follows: TGTGCCAGCAGCTTGAGGACTAGCACGAACACCGGGGAGCTGTTTTTT. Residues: CASSLRTSTNTGELFF.

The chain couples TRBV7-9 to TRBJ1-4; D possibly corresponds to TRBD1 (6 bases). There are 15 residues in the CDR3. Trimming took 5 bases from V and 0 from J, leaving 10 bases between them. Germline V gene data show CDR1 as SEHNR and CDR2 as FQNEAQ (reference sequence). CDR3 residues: CASSDSGATNEKLFF. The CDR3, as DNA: TGTGCCAGCAGCGACTCAGGGGCAACTAATGAAAAACTGTTTTTT.

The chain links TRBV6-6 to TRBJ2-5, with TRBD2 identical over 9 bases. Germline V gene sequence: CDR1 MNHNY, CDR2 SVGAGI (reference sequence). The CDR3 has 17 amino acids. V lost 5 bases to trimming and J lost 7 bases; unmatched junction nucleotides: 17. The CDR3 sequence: CASSPEGAGGRIATQYF. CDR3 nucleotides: TGTGCCAGCAGTCCAGAGGGAGCGGGGGGCCGGATCGCGACCCAGTACTTC.

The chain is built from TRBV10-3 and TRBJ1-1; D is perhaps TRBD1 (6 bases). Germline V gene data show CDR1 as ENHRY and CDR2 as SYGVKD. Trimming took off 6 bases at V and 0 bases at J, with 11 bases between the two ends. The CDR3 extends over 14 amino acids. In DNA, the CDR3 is TGTGCCATCAGACGGGGGCCGATGAACACTGAAGCTTTCTTT. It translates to CAIRRGPMNTEAFF.

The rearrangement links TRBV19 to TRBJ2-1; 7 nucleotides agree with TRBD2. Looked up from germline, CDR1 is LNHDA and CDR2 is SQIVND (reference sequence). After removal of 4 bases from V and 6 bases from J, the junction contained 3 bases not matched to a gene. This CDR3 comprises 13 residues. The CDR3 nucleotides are TGTGCCAGTAGTACATCGGGGGGCAATGAGCAGTTCTTC. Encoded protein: CASSTSGGNEQFF.

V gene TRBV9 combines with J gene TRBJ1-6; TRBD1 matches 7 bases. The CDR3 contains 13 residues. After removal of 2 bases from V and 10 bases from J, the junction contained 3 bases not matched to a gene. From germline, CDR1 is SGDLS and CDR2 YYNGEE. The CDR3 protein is CASSVDRHSPLHF. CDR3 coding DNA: TGTGCCAGCAGCGTGGACAGGCACTCACCCCTCCACTTT.

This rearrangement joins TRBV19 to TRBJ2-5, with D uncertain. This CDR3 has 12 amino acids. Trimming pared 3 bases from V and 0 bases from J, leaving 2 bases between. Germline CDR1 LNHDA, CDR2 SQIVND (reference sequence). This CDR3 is CASSMYQETQYF. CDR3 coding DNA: TGTGCCAGTAGTATGTACCAAGAGACCCAGTACTTC.

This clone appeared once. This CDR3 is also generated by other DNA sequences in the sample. The CDR3 region is CASSPGRPSYEQYF. CDR3 DNA sequence: TGTGCCAGCTCACCAGGCAGGCCTTCCTACGAGCAGTACTTC. The chain recombines TRBV18 with TRBJ2-7; no firm D call. The germline gives CDR1 KGHSH, CDR2 LQKENI. The CDR3 has 14 amino acids. The germline V and J ends were trimmed by 2 bases and 1 base, with 9 bases remaining between them.

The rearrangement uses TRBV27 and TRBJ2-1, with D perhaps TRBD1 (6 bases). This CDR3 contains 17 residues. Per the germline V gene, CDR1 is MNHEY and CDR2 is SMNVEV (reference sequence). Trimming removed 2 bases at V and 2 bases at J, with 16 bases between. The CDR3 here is CASSLRLGQGPYNEQFF. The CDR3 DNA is TGTGCCAGCAGTTTACGCCTGGGGCAGGGGCCCTACAATGAGCAGTTCTTC.

CDR3 protein: CASSMGLLSTEAFF. The CDR3 coding sequence is TGTGCCAGTAGTATGGGATTGTTGAGCACTGAAGCTTTCTTT. This chain uses TRBV19 with TRBJ1-1; D not certain. CDR1 and CDR2 from the germline V gene are LNHDA and SQIVND (reference sequence). V was clipped by 3 bases and J by 4 bases, with 12 bases between them. This CDR3 has 14 residues. The full variable domain, completed using reference TRBV19 and TRBJ1-1, is DGGITQSPKYLFRKEGQNVTLSCEQNLNHDAMYWYRQDPGQGLRLIYYSQIVNDFQKGDIAEGYSVSREKKESFPLTVTSAQKNPTAFYLCASSMGLLSTEAFFGQGTRLTVV.

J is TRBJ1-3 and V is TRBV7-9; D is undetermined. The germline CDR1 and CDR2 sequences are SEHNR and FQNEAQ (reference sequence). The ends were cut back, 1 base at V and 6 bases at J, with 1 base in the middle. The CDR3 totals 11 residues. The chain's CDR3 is CASSLENTIYF. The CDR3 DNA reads TGTGCCAGCAGCTTAGAAAACACCATATATTTT.

In nucleotides, the CDR3 is TGTGCCAGCATTGGGGGGGGACGGACAGATACGCAGTATTTT. This sequence encodes CASIGGGRTDTQYF. The gene calls are TRBV28 and TRBJ2-3; 7 nucleotides agree with TRBD2. Germline V gives CDR1 MDHEN, CDR2 SYDVKM. This CDR3 spans 14 amino acids. The ends lost 7 bases at V and 3 bases at J; junction bases unmatched: 7.

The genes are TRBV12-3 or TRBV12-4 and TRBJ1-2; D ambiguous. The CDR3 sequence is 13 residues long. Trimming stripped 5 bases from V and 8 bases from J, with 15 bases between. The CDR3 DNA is TGTGCCAGCAGTCAGCTTCTTGTGAGCGGCTACACCTTC. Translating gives CASSQLLVSGYTF.

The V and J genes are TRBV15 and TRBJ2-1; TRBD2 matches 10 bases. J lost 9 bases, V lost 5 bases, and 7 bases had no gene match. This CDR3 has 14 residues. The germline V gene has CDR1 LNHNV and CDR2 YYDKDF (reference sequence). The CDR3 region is CATSGLAGVSEQFF. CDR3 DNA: TGTGCCACCAGCGGGCTAGCGGGGGTGTCTGAGCAGTTCTTC.

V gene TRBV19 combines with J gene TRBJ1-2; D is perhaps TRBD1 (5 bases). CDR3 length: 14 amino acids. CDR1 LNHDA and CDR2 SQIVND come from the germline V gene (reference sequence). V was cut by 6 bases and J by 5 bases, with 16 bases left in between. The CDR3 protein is CASRESGERYGYTF. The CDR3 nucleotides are TGTGCCAGTAGAGAGTCGGGGGAGCGGTATGGCTACACCTTC.

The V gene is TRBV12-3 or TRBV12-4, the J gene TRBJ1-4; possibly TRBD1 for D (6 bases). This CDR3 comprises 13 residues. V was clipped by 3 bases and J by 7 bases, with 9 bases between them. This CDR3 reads CASSLGAFEKLFF. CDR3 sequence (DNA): TGTGCCAGCAGTTTGGGGGCGTTTGAAAAACTGTTTTTT.

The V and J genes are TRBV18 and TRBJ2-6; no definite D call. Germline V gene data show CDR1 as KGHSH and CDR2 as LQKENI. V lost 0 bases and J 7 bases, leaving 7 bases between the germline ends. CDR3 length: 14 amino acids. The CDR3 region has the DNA TGTGCCAGCTCACCACCGGGCCTAGCCAACGTCCTGACTTTC. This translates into CASSPPGLANVLTF.

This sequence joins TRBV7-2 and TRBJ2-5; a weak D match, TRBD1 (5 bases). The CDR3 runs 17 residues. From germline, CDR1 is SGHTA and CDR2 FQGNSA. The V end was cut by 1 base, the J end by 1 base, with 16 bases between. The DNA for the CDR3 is TGTGCCAGCAGCTTAGAGGGGTGGCCAGGGCGCCAAGAGACCCAGTACTTC. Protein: CASSLEGWPGRQETQYF.

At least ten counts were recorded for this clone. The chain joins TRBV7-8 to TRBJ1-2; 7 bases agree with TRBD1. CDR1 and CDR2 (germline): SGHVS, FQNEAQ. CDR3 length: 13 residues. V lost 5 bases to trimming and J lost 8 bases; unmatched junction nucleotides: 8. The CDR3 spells CASSLSTGTGYTF. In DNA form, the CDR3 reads TGTGCCAGCAGCCTATCGACAGGGACAGGCTACACCTTC.

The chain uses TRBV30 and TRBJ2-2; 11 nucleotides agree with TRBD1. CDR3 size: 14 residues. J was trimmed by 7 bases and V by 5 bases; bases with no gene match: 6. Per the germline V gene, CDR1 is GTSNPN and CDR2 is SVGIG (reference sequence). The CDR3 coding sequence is TGTGCCTGGCGGGGACAGGGGGGAGGCGGGGAGCTGTTTTTT. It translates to CAWRGQGGGGELFF.

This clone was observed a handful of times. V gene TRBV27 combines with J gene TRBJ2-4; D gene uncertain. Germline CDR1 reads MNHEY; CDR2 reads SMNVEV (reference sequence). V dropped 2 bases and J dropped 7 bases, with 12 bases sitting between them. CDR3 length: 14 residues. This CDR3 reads CASSLGDMSNIQYF. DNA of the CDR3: TGTGCCAGCAGTTTAGGGGATATGAGTAACATTCAGTACTTC.

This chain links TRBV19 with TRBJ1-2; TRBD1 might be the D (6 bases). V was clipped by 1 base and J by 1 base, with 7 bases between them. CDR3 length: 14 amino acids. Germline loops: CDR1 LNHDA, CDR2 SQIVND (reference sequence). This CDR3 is CASSIGTVNYGYTF. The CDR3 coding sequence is TGTGCCAGTAGTATAGGGACAGTTAACTATGGCTACACCTTC.

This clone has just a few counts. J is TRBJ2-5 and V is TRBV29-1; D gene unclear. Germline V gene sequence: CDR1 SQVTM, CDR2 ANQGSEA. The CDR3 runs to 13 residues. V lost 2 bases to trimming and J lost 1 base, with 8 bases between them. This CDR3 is CSVESGSQETQYF. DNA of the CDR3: TGCAGCGTTGAATCCGGGTCCCAAGAGACCCAGTACTTC. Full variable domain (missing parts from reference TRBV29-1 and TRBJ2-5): SAVISQKPSRDICQRGTSLTIQCQVDSQVTMMFWYRQQPGQSLTLIATANQGSEATYESGFVIDKFPISRPNLTFSTLTVSNMSPEDSSIYLCSVESGSQETQYFGPGTRLLVL.

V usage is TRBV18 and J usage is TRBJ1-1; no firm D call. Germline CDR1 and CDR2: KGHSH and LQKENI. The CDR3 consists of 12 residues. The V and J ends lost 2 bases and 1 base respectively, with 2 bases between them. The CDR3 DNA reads TGTGCCAGCTCACCAGGGAACACTGAAGCTTTCTTT. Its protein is CASSPGNTEAFF.

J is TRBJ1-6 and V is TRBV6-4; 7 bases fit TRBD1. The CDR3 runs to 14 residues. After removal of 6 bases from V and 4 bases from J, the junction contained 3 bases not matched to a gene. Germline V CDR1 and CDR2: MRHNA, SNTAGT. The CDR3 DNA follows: TGTGCCAGCAGCCAGGGGGGTTATAATTCACCCCTCCACTTT. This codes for CASSQGGYNSPLHF.

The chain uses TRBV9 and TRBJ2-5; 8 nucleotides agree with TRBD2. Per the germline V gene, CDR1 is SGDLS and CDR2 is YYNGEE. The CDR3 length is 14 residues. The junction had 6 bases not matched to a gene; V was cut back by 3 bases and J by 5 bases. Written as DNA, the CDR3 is TGTGCCAGCAGCGAGAGCGGGGGTCGGGAGACCCAGTACTTC. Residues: CASSESGGRETQYF.